This TCR beta chain was sequenced in a study of CD8 T cells in ankylosing spondylitis. Regarding the study as a whole: Roughly eight highly homologous variants made up a TCR beta motif that seemed to typify ankylosing spondylitis blood.

After removal of 4 bases from V and 5 bases from J, the junction contained 8 bases not matched to a gene. This CDR3 is built from 15 residues. Germline V gives CDR1 MNHEY, CDR2 SMNVEV (reference sequence). TCRdb itself ran the 5' RACE reads through MiXCR, one entry per CDR3 protein. The table has roughly 700,000 distinct CDR3 sequences, under 20% seen once. Notes on this clonotype: Its antigen remains unidentified.

The source is a male donor with ankylosing spondylitis. The source material was blood, either unsorted or a sorted T cell fraction (not recorded which). The chain links TRBV27 to TRBJ1-5; 7 nucleotides line up with TRBD1. The CDR3 protein is CASSSFRDRDQPQHF. The CDR3 coding sequence is TGTGCCAGCAGTTCTTTCCGGGACAGAGATCAGCCCCAGCATTTT.